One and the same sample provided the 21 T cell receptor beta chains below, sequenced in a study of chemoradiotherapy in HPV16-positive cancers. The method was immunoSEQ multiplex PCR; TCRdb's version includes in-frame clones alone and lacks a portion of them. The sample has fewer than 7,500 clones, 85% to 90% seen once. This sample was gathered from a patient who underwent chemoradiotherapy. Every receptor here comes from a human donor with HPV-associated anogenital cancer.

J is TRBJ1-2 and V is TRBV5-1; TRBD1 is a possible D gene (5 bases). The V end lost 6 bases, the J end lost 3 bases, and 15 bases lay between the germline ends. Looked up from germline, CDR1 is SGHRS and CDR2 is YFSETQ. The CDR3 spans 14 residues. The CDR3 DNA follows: TGCGCCAGCACATCCTCGGCGGGGGACTATGGCTACACCTTC. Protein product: CASTSSAGDYGYTF.

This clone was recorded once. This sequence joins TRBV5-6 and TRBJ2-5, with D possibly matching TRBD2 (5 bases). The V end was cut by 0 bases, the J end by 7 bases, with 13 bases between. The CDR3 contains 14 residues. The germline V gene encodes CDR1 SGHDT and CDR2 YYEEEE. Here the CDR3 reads CASSLGLARGTQYF. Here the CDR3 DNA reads TGTGCCAGCAGCTTGGGGCTAGCACGGGGGACCCAGTACTTC.

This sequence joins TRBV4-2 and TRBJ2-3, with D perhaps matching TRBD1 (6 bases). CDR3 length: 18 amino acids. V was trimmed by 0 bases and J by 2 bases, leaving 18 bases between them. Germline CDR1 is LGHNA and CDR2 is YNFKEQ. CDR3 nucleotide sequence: TGTGCCAGCAGCCAAGATTGGAGGACAGACGATCTCACAGATACGCAGTATTTT. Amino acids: CASSQDWRTDDLTDTQYF.

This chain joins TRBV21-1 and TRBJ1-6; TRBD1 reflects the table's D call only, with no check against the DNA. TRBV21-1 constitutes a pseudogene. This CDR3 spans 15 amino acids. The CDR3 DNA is TGTGCCAGCAGCAAAGTGACAGGGTGCAATTCACCCCTCCACTTT. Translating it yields CASSKVTGCNSPLHF.

The CDR3 coding sequence is TGTGCCAGCAGTCGACAGTGGGGGTTATACGAGCAGTACTTC. The encoded protein is CASSRQWGLYEQYF. V gene TRBV6-5 combines with J gene TRBJ2-7; possibly TRBD1 or TRBD2 for D (5 bases each). The germline V gene has CDR1 MNHEY and CDR2 SVGAGI. The CDR3 spans 14 residues. The V and J ends lost 5 bases and 4 bases respectively, with 15 bases between them.

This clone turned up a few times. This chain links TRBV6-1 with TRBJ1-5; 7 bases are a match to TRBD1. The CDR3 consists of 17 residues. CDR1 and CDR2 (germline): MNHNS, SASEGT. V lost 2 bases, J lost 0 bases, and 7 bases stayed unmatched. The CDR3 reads CASSETRTGNSNQPQHF. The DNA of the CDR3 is TGTGCCAGCAGTGAAACAAGGACAGGCAATAGCAATCAGCCCCAGCATTTT.

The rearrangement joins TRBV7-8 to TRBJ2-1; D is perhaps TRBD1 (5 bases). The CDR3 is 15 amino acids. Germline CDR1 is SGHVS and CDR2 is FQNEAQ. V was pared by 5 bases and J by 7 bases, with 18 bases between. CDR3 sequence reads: CASSQGRITPNEQFF. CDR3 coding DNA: TGTGCCAGCAGCCAGGGCCGGATAACCCCTAATGAGCAGTTCTTC.

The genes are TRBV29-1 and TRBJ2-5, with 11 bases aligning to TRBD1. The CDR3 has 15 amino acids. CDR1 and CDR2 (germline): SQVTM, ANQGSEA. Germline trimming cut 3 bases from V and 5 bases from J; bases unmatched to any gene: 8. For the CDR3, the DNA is TGCAGCGTTGAGGCGGACAGGGGGCGGTCTGAGACCCAGTACTTC. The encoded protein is CSVEADRGRSETQYF.

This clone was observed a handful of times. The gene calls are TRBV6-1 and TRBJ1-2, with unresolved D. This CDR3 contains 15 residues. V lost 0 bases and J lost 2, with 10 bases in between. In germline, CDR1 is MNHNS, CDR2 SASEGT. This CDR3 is CASSEALGGNYGYTF. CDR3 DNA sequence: TGTGCCAGCAGTGAAGCGCTGGGAGGGAACTATGGCTACACCTTC.

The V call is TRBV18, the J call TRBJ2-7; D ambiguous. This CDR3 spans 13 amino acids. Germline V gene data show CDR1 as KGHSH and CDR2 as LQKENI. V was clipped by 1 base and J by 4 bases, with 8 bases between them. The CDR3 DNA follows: TGTGCCAGCTCACCACTTCCGGTGTACGAGCAGTACTTC. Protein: CASSPLPVYEQYF.

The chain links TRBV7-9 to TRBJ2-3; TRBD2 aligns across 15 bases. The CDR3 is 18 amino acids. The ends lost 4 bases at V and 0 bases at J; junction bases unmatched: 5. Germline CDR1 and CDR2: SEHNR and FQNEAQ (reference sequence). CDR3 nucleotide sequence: TGTGCCAGCAGCTCGGGACTAGCGGGAGGATCTAGCACAGATACGCAGTATTTT. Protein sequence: CASSSGLAGGSSTDTQYF. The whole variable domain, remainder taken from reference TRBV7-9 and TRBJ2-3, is DTGVSQNPRHKITKRGQNVTFRCDPISEHNRLYWYRQTLGQGPEFLTYFQNEAQLEKSRLLSDRFSAERPKGSFSTLEIQRTEQGDSAMYLCASSSGLAGGSSTDTQYFGPGTRLTVL.

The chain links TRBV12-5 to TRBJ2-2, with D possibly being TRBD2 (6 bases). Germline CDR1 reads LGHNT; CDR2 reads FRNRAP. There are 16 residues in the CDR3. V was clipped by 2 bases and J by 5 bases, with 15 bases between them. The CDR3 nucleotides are TGTGCTAGTGGTTTGTTGCCCCGGGCGGGGACCGGGGAGCTGTTTTTT. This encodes CASGLLPRAGTGELFF.

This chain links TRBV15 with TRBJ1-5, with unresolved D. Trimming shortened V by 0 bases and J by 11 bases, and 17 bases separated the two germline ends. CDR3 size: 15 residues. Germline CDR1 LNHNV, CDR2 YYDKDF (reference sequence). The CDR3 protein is CATSRDHPSPGTQHF. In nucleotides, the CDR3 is TGTGCCACCAGCAGAGACCACCCTTCCCCGGGAACCCAGCATTTT. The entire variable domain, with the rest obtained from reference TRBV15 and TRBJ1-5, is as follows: DAMVIQNPRYQVTQFGKPVTLSCSQTLNHNVMYWYQQKSSQAPKLLFHYYDKDFNNEADTPDNFQSRRPNTSFCFLDIRSPGLGDTAMYLCATSRDHPSPGTQHFGDGTRLSIL.

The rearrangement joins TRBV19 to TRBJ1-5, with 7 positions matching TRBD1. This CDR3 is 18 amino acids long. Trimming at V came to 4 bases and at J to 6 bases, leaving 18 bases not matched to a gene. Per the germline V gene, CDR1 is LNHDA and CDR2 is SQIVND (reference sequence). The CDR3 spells CASSTGPLVQGIGQPQHF. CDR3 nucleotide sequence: TGTGCCAGTAGTACAGGTCCCCTGGTACAGGGGATCGGTCAGCCCCAGCATTTT.

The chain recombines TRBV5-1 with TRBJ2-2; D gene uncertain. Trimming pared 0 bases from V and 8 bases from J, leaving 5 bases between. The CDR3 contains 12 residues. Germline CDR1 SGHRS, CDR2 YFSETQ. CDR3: CASSLDGGELFF. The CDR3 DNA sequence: TGCGCCAGCAGCTTGGACGGGGGGGAGCTGTTTTTT. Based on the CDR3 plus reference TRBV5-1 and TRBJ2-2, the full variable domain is KAGVTQTPRYLIKTRGQQVTLSCSPISGHRSVSWYQQTPGQGLQFLFEYFSETQRNKGNFPGRFSGRQFSNSRSEMNVSTLELGDSALYLCASSLDGGELFFGEGSRLTVL.

CDR3 sequence: CATAGQGATDTQYF. The CDR3 region has the DNA TGTGCCACAGCGGGGCAGGGGGCCACAGATACGCAGTATTTT. V usage is TRBV7-9 and J usage is TRBJ2-3; D is possibly TRBD1 (8 bases). Per germline, CDR1 SEHNR and CDR2 FQNEAQ (reference sequence). This CDR3 region has 14 residues. V was trimmed by 10 bases and J by 2 bases, leaving 16 bases between them.

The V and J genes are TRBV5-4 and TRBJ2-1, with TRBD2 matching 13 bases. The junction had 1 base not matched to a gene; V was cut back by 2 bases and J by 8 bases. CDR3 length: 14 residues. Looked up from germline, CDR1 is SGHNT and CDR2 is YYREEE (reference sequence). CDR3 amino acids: CASSLLAGGHEQFF. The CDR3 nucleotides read TGTGCCAGCAGCTTACTAGCGGGAGGGCATGAGCAGTTCTTC.

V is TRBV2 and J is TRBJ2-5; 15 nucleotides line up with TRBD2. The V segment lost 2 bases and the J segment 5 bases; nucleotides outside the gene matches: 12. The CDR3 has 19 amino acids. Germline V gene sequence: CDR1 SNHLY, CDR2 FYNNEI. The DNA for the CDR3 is TGTGCCAGCAGTGAAAACCCGGGACTAGCGGGGGGTTGGTGGGAGACCCAGTACTTC. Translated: CASSENPGLAGGWWETQYF.

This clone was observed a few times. This CDR3 reads CASSPRTGTYEQYF. The CDR3 nucleotides are TGTGCCAGCAGCCCCCGGACAGGGACCTACGAGCAGTACTTC. V usage is TRBV11-3 and J usage is TRBJ2-7; the match to TRBD1 covers 8 bases. There are 14 residues in the CDR3. Germline V gives CDR1 SGHNT, CDR2 YENEEA. V dropped 5 bases and J dropped 2; count of bases not matched to a gene: 5.

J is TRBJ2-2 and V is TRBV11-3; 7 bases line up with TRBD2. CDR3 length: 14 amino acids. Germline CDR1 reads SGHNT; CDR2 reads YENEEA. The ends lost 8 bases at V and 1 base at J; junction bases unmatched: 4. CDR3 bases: TGTGCCAGCCTCGGCGGGGGGAACACCGGGGAGCTGTTTTTT. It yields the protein CASLGGGNTGELFF.

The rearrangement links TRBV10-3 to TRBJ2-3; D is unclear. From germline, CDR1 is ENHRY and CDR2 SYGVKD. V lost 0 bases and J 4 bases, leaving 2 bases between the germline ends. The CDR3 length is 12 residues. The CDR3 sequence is CAISESADTQYF. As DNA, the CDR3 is TGTGCCATCAGTGAGTCTGCAGATACGCAGTATTTT.